Shown below are 28 T cell receptor beta chains from a single sample sequenced in a study of regulatory T cells in long-lasting Graves disease. With iRepertoire HTBI primers and Arm-PCR of CDR3 regions, TCR beta libraries were built. TCRdb redid the calling of the multiplex PCR reads with MiXCR, one entry per CDR3 protein. Found here are some 450,000 distinct CDR3 sequences, 23% of them singletons; the top ten hold roughly 28%. The time point was: persistent/refractory GD, antithyroid drugs over 5 years with positive TRAb. PBMC-derived RNA was used for the TCR library. This specimen consisted of peripheral blood mononuclear cells (PBMCs), obtained when the disease was refractory, from a patient treated with antithyroid drugs. The source of these receptors is a female donor with Graves disease.

The chain carries TRBV10-3 and TRBJ2-7; TRBD1 aligns across 7 bases. The CDR3 length is 14 residues. The V and J ends lost 7 bases and 7 bases, in that order; junction bases with no gene match: 13. The germline CDR1 and CDR2 sequences are ENHRY and SYGVKD. In DNA, the CDR3 is TGTGCCATCACCGAGTCCTTCGGGGACAGAGAGCAGTACTTC. Its protein is CAITESFGDREQYF.

J is TRBJ2-7 and V is TRBV14; D gene unclear. CDR3 length: 13 residues. Germline lookup yields CDR1 SGHDN and CDR2 FVKESK. Deletions cut 1 base from V and 3 bases from J, with 7 bases between. CDR3 region: CASSQGSLYEQYF. CDR3 sequence (DNA): TGTGCCAGCAGCCAAGGGTCCCTCTACGAGCAGTACTTC. Drawing the rest from reference TRBV14 and TRBJ2-7, the complete variable domain is EAGVTQFPSHSVIEKGQTVTLRCDPISGHDNLYWYRRVMGKEIKFLLHFVKESKQDESGMPNNRFLAERTGGTYSTLKVQPAELEDSGVYFCASSQGSLYEQYFGPGTRLTVT.

Many counts were recorded for this clonotype. V and J are TRBV7-2 and TRBJ1-5; D gene uncertain. Trimming took off 3 bases at V and 5 bases at J, with 8 bases between the two ends. Germline V gene sequence: CDR1 SGHTA, CDR2 FQGNSA. The CDR3 is 13 amino acids. CDR3 residues: CASSLGYDQPQHF. In DNA, the CDR3 is TGTGCCAGCAGCTTGGGATACGATCAGCCCCAGCATTTT.

Only a few counts were recorded for this clonotype. The rearrangement joins TRBV28 to TRBJ1-4, with 10 bases matching TRBD1. The CDR3 consists of 15 residues. V lost 6 bases and J lost 8; bases outside the gene matches: 9. Germline V CDR1 and CDR2: MDHEN, SYDVKM. The CDR3 bases are TGTGCCAGCAGAGATACCGGGACAGGGGTGGAAAAACTGTTTTTT. Translated, it gives CASRDTGTGVEKLFF.

This clonotype was seen ten or more times. The chain recombines TRBV6-1 with TRBJ1-5; 7 nucleotides align to TRBD1. Germline CDR1 reads MNHNS; CDR2 reads SASEGT. With V trimmed by 1 base and J by 10 bases, 4 bases remained unmatched. The CDR3 consists of 13 residues. The CDR3 spells CASSEGGQLPQHF. The CDR3 DNA sequence: TGTGCCAGCAGTGAAGGGGGACAGCTCCCCCAGCATTTT.

In this sample, this clonotype turned up many times. V and J are TRBV30 and TRBJ1-1; D perhaps matches TRBD1 (5 bases). This CDR3 is 12 amino acids long. Germline CDR1 reads GTSNPN; CDR2 reads SVGIG (reference sequence). Trimming pared 4 bases from V and 2 bases from J, leaving 8 bases between. CDR3 coding DNA: TGTGCCTGGACAGGGCTTAACACTGAAGCTTTCTTT. Protein product: CAWTGLNTEAFF.

This clonotype was detected many times. This chain uses TRBV7-2 with TRBJ1-5; TRBD1 matches 9 bases. Germline CDR1 SGHTA, CDR2 FQGNSA. The V segment lost 5 bases and the J segment 5 bases; nucleotides outside the gene matches: 13. The length of the CDR3 is 17 residues. The DNA for the CDR3 is TGTGCCAGCAGCCGCGGGACAGGGAGACTGTCTGATCAGCCCCAGCATTTT. It translates to CASSRGTGRLSDQPQHF.

The table lists this clonotype with many counts. The genes are TRBV7-2 and TRBJ1-1; maybe TRBD1 (6 bases). The CDR3 runs to 14 residues. V was clipped by 5 bases and J by 1 base, with 11 bases between them. Per germline, CDR1 SGHTA and CDR2 FQGNSA. DNA of the CDR3: TGTGCCAGCAGCCAGGACAGACAGAACACTGAAGCTTTCTTT. Amino acids: CASSQDRQNTEAFF.

The chain joins TRBV12-3 or TRBV12-4 to TRBJ2-3; D perhaps matches TRBD2 (5 bases). The CDR3 totals 16 residues. With 5 bases removed from V and 4 bases from J, the gap between germline ends came to 19 bases. The CDR3 loop is CASSDPGSGGADTQYF. In DNA form, the CDR3 reads TGTGCCAGCAGTGATCCGGGATCAGGCGGCGCAGATACGCAGTATTTT.

This clonotype was observed at least ten times. This CDR3 reads CASSYEGTGGEKLFF. The CDR3 nucleotides are TGTGCCAGCAGCTACGAAGGGACAGGGGGAGAAAAACTGTTTTTT. The J gene is TRBJ1-4, the V gene TRBV5-5; 11 nucleotides align to TRBD1. Per germline, CDR1 SGHKS and CDR2 YYEKEE (reference sequence). CDR3 size: 15 residues. The ends lost 3 bases at V and 8 bases at J; junction bases unmatched: 6.

Turning to this clonotype: It may be a read error: a sequence one base away is much more abundant. In DNA form, the CDR3 reads TGTGCCAGCAGCTTCGCAGGGAAGCTTGGCTGCACCTTC. This sequence encodes CASSFAGKLGCTF. This chain links TRBV7-2 with TRBJ1-2, with a tentative D call TRBD1 (5 bases). The CDR3 runs to 13 residues. Germline assignment: CDR1 SGHTA and CDR2 FQGNSA.

This clonotype was picked up a small number of times. The V call is TRBV9, the J call TRBJ1-1; unclear D gene. The CDR3 length is 14 residues. V was shortened by 1 base and J by 3 bases, with 10 bases between the two germline ends. From germline, CDR1 is SGDLS and CDR2 YYNGEE. The CDR3 DNA reads TGTGCCAGCAGCGTACTGACGGAAGACACTGAAGCTTTCTTT. Translating gives CASSVLTEDTEAFF.

The table lists this clonotype with a few counts. The chain couples TRBV20-1 to TRBJ2-7; 8 positions match TRBD2. CDR1 and CDR2 from the germline V gene are DFQATT and SNEGSKA (reference sequence). V trimming: 3 bases; J trimming: 4 bases; junction bases outside the gene matches: 2. The CDR3 spans 12 residues. The CDR3 DNA reads as TGCAGTGCTAGCGGGAGGGCTTACGAGCAGTACTTC. This encodes CSASGRAYEQYF.

This clonotype appeared a few times. The CDR3 loop is CSAFANEKLFF. The CDR3 DNA is TGCAGTGCGTTCGCTAATGAAAAACTGTTTTTT. The chain uses TRBV20-1 and TRBJ1-4, with D unclear. CDR1 is DFQATT and CDR2 is SNEGSKA in the germline V gene (reference sequence). Trimming removed 6 bases at V and 3 bases at J, with 5 bases between. The CDR3 has 11 amino acids.

The V and J genes are TRBV29-1 and TRBJ2-1; TRBD1 might be the D (5 bases). Trimming took off 4 bases at V and 7 bases at J, with 14 bases between the two ends. This CDR3 is 13 amino acids long. Looked up from germline, CDR1 is SQVTM and CDR2 is ANQGSEA. CDR3 DNA sequence: TGCAGCGTTGCCCCGTCTCACAGGAATGAGCAGTTCTTC. The encoded protein is CSVAPSHRNEQFF.

The rearrangement uses TRBV4-3 and TRBJ2-2; TRBD2 matches 11 bases. Trimming cost V 9 bases and J 5 bases; bases outside gene matches: 11. This CDR3 spans 16 amino acids. CDR1 and CDR2 (germline): LGHNA, YSLEER. Written as DNA, the CDR3 is TGCGCCAGAAAAACAGGGACTAGCGGTGGGACCGGGGAGCTGTTTTTT. It yields the protein CARKTGTSGGTGELFF.

The V and J genes are TRBV10-3 and TRBJ2-7; 8 bases are a match to TRBD2. The CDR3 has 14 residues. The trim removed 8 bases at V and 4 bases at J, leaving 10 bases unmatched. CDR1 is ENHRY and CDR2 is SYGVKD in the germline V gene. The CDR3 nucleotides are TGTGCCATCCGTCGCGGGACTAGTCAATACGAGCAGTACTTC. Translated, it gives CAIRRGTSQYEQYF.

The V call is TRBV27, the J call TRBJ2-3; weak D call: TRBD2 (6 bases). The CDR3 covers 14 residues. The V gene lost 6 bases and the J gene lost 0 bases, with 10 bases spanning the gap. In germline, CDR1 is MNHEY, CDR2 SMNVEV (reference sequence). CDR3 bases: TGTGCCAGCAGCTGGGGGACTAGCACAGATACGCAGTATTTT. Translated: CASSWGTSTDTQYF.

This clonotype was seen a few times. CDR3 sequence reads: CAISDPDREGVITEAFF. CDR3 nucleotide sequence: TGTGCCATCAGTGACCCGGACAGGGAGGGAGTGATCACTGAAGCTTTCTTT. V gene TRBV10-3 combines with J gene TRBJ1-1, with 8 bases aligning to TRBD1. The CDR3 length is 17 residues. The V gene's germline CDR1 is ENHRY and CDR2 SYGVKD. After removal of 3 bases from V and 4 bases from J, the junction contained 13 bases not matched to a gene.

This rearrangement joins TRBV7-2 to TRBJ1-2; D call uncertain. CDR3 size: 14 residues. Germline loops: CDR1 SGHTA, CDR2 FQGNSA. Trimming pared 5 bases from V and 3 bases from J, leaving 13 bases between. CDR3 protein: CASSVTAGDYGYTF. The CDR3 DNA follows: TGTGCCAGCAGCGTAACAGCGGGAGACTATGGCTACACCTTC.

This clonotype has ten or more counts. This chain uses TRBV6-5 with TRBJ1-2, with 9 bases that match TRBD1. The CDR3 contains 16 residues. V lost 4 bases, J lost 7 bases, and 13 bases stayed unmatched. Germline values: CDR1 MNHEY, CDR2 SVGAGI. As DNA, the CDR3 is TGTGCCAGCAGTTCATCCGGGACAGGGAAATGGCGTGGCTACACCTTC. This gives the protein CASSSSGTGKWRGYTF.

The chain is built from TRBV18 and TRBJ2-7, with 8 positions matching TRBD2. Trimming cost V 5 bases and J 5 bases; bases outside gene matches: 8. CDR3 length: 14 amino acids. Looked up from germline, CDR1 is KGHSH and CDR2 is LQKENI. Here the CDR3 reads CASSTPGGRNEQYF. Here the CDR3 DNA reads TGTGCCAGCTCAACCCCGGGGGGGCGTAACGAGCAGTACTTC.

This chain connects TRBV12-3 or TRBV12-4 to TRBJ2-7, with 13 bases fitting TRBD2. This CDR3 has 16 amino acids. Trimming at V came to 2 bases and at J to 3 bases, leaving 4 bases not matched to a gene. The CDR3 nucleotides read TGTGCCAGCAGTTTATGGACTAGCGGGAGTGACTACGAGCAGTACTTC. Its protein product is CASSLWTSGSDYEQYF.

Many counts were recorded for this clonotype. V is TRBV6-1 and J is TRBJ2-7; TRBD2 agrees at 8 bases. The CDR3 runs to 14 residues. CDR1 MNHNS and CDR2 SASEGT come from the germline V gene. V lost 2 bases, J lost 7 bases, and 7 bases stayed unmatched. In DNA, the CDR3 is TGTGCCAGCAGTGAACCGGGAGGGAGTGAAGAGCAGTACTTC. Translation gives CASSEPGGSEEQYF.

The rearrangement links TRBV5-4 to TRBJ2-5, with 7 bases fitting TRBD2. J lost 2 bases, V lost 0 bases, and 7 bases had no gene match. This CDR3 region has 16 residues. Germline lookup yields CDR1 SGHNT and CDR2 YYREEE (reference sequence). CDR3 sequence (DNA): TGTGCCAGCAGCTTGGGTCCTCAAGCGGGACAAGAGACCCAGTACTTC. This gives the protein CASSLGPQAGQETQYF.

The J gene is TRBJ2-6, the V gene TRBV12-3 or TRBV12-4; D is unclear. The germline V and J ends were trimmed by 7 bases and 2 bases, with 15 bases remaining between them. This CDR3 has 16 residues. CDR3: CASTPQDGPGANVLTF. CDR3 sequence (DNA): TGTGCCAGCACCCCCCAAGACGGACCTGGGGCCAACGTCCTGACTTTC.

In this sample, this clonotype turned up many times. The chain couples TRBV6-1 to TRBJ1-5, with unresolved D. This CDR3 is built from 12 residues. Germline assignment: CDR1 MNHNS and CDR2 SASEGT. Trimming removed 6 bases from V and 2 bases from J, with 5 bases in between. The CDR3 is CASRVRNQPQHF. CDR3 nucleotides: TGTGCCAGCAGGGTTCGCAATCAGCCCCAGCATTTT.

This clonotype came up many times. The gene calls are TRBV20-1 and TRBJ1-4; D call uncertain. Trimming pared 0 bases from V and 5 bases from J, leaving 13 bases between. The CDR3 has 15 residues. The germline gives CDR1 DFQATT, CDR2 SNEGSKA (reference sequence). The CDR3 loop reads CSARDRIGQNEKLFF. The CDR3 DNA is TGCAGTGCTAGAGATCGGATAGGTCAAAATGAAAAACTGTTTTTT.